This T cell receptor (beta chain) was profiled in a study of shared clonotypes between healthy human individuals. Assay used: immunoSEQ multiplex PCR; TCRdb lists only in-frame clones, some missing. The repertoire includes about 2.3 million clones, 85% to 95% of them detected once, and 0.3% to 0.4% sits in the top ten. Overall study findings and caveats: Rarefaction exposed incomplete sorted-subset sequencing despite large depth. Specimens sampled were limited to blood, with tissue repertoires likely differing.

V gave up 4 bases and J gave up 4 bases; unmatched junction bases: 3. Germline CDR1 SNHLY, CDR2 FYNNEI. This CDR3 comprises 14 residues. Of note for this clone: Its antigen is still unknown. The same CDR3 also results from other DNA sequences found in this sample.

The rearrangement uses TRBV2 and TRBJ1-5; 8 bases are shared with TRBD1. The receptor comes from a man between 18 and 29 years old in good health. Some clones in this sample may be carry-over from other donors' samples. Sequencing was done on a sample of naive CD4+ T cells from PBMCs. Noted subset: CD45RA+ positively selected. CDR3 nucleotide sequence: TGTGCCAGCAGTGGGACAGGGCGGAATCAGCCCCAGCATTTT. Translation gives CASSGTGRNQPQHF.